This T cell receptor beta chain is from a study of blood T cell repertoires in COVID-19 (dated by TCRdb to 2019 to 2021). Looking at the study overall: Collaborator samples came from the United States, Italy and Spain and covered acute and convalescent phases of COVID-19. The prospective study material was composed of cDNA or gDNA derived from T cells, B-cell-depleted T cells, or PBMCs. The repertoires were released in a freely available public database intended as a resource for research on the immune response to SARS-CoV-2. Sample metadata almost always included a de-identified subject ID, COVID-19 status, age in years and sex. Deeply sampled blood TCRbeta repertoires from subjects exposed to, actively infected with, or recovered from COVID-19 were included in the dataset. Samples were obtained from the ongoing ImmuneRACE study (first 160 participants) and from over 1,000 subjects provided by 6 global collaborators. HLA class I and class II types, where available, came from metadata supplied by the sample provider rather than from assay-based typing.

The CDR3 goes from the cysteine to the phenylalanine over 14 residues. The CDR3 DNA has 42 bases and is translated from base 1. Via the germline V gene, CDR1 is SGHNT and CDR2 YENEEA. V is cut back by 1 base and J by 5 bases, with 4 bases in the junction unmatched. Collaborating institutions collected whole blood in K2EDTA tubes following their own protocols. For TCRbeta analysis, collaborator samples were shipped as frozen whole blood, as isolated PBMCs, or as DNA extracted from either sample type. About this clone itself: Its antigen is currently not known. Qualities for individual bases were not recorded, and no much larger clone is one base off.

TCRbeta CDR3 regions were amplified from genomic DNA by means of the immunoSEQ Assay, a bias-controlled multiplex PCR. As for the authors' bioinformatics: The number of nucleated cells in each sample was estimated by amplification of reference gene primers within the assay. Sequence reads were collapsed and filtered to measure the absolute abundance of every unique TCRbeta CDR3 rearrangement. For each sample, productive Simpson clonality was calculated as the square root of Simpson's diversity index across productive rearrangements. Here the immuneACCESS table is served through TCRdb, limited to in-frame sequences with V and J called. Missing clones are a known gap in these copies; in checked studies unresolved V genes cover under half, and the rest lacks a known reason. V and J calls and clone size are given by that table; D and trimming were obtained from the DNA. The sample profile shows around 250,000 clones; around 87% of them were found once. The ten largest clones capture about 7.6% of the sample.

The study at large found these results: How much clinical and demographic metadata was included differed by source and by participant, and the metadata was provided uncurated.

Sequenced material: peripheral blood. The receptor chain draws on TRBV11-3 and TRBJ2-7; 8 bases in the middle match TRBD1. This receptor was taken from a woman in her sixties or seventies with active or convalescent COVID-19. The nucleotide sequence is given as TGTGCCAGCAGCTTAGGACAGGGGATCAACGAGCAGTACTTC. Translated, this is CASSLGQGINEQYF.